One sample yielded the 27 T cell receptor beta chains listed below, sequenced in a study of shared clonotypes between healthy human individuals. Only in-frame clones appear in the TCRdb table, and some are missing; sequencing was by immunoSEQ multiplex PCR. The sample includes 700,000 or so clones, approximately 75% of them seen just once. The sample consisted of memory CD4+ T cells sorted from blood. Subset of the sample: CD45RA-negative fraction. The receptors come from a woman younger than 45 in good health.

The chain links TRBV11-2 to TRBJ2-5, with TRBD1 as a possible D gene (7 bases). Germline lookup yields CDR1 SGHAT and CDR2 FQNNGV. V lost 5 bases and J 7 bases, leaving 14 bases between the germline ends. The CDR3 runs to 13 residues. DNA for the CDR3: TGTGCCAGCAGCCCGCGGGACAGCGGGACCCAGTACTTC. It encodes CASSPRDSGTQYF.

A note on this clone: Different DNA sequences within this sample yield the same CDR3. The chain links TRBV18 to TRBJ1-3, with D unclear. Per germline, CDR1 KGHSH and CDR2 LQKENI. The CDR3 length is 14 residues. V lost 3 bases and J lost 0, with 6 bases in between. The DNA of the CDR3 is TGTGCCAGCTCACCCGGGTCCTCTGGAAACACCATATATTTT. Protein: CASSPGSSGNTIYF.

The chain uses TRBV28 and TRBJ1-4; no reliable D call. From germline, CDR1 is MDHEN and CDR2 SYDVKM. This CDR3 comprises 16 residues. V gave up 3 bases and J gave up 8 bases, with 19 bases separating them. CDR3 residues: CASSLAFLASSEKLFF. The CDR3 DNA sequence: TGTGCCAGCAGTTTGGCCTTCCTAGCATCCAGCGAAAAACTGTTTTTT.

This clone was seen a few times. V is TRBV6-6 and J is TRBJ1-1; 9 bases are shared with TRBD1. The CDR3 totals 13 residues. Germline V gene sequence: CDR1 MNHNY, CDR2 SVGAGI (reference sequence). The V and J ends lost 5 bases and 5 bases, in that order; junction bases with no gene match: 3. The CDR3 protein is CASSGQGRTEAFF. DNA for the CDR3: TGTGCCAGCAGTGGACAGGGGAGGACTGAAGCTTTCTTT.

The chain recombines TRBV5-1 with TRBJ2-1, with 7 bases matching TRBD1. Unmatched junction bases numbered 9, after V lost 0 bases and J lost 0 bases. CDR1 is SGHRS, CDR2 YFSETQ, per germline. This CDR3 comprises 18 residues. This CDR3 reads CASSLAPPGTDSYNEQFF. The CDR3 DNA follows: TGCGCCAGCAGCTTGGCGCCCCCCGGGACAGACTCCTACAATGAGCAGTTCTTC.

CDR3 protein: CAWSKMSGYTF. CDR3 sequence (DNA): TGTGCCTGGAGCAAAATGAGTGGATACACCTTC. The chain recombines TRBV30 with TRBJ1-2, with no clear D. The germline CDR1 and CDR2 sequences are GTSNPN and SVGIG (reference sequence). Trimming removed 3 bases from V and 11 bases from J, with 13 bases in between. CDR3 length equals 11 residues.

The chain links TRBV11-2 to TRBJ2-1; D may be TRBD2 (5 bases). Germline loops: CDR1 SGHAT, CDR2 FQNNGV. The CDR3 spans 14 residues. V was pared by 0 bases and J by 5 bases, with 8 bases between. The CDR3 DNA follows: TGTGCCAGCAGCTTAGAGCGGGCCAACAATGAGCAGTTCTTC. Protein product: CASSLERANNEQFF.

CDR3 in amino acids: CASSPPMGQGSHEQYF. The CDR3, as DNA: TGTGCCAGCAGTCCGCCTATGGGACAGGGTTCCCACGAGCAGTACTTC. The chain joins TRBV28 to TRBJ2-7; 9 bases align to TRBD1. The CDR3 runs 16 residues. V lost 5 bases to trimming and J lost 5 bases; unmatched junction nucleotides: 13. Looked up from germline, CDR1 is MDHEN and CDR2 is SYDVKM.

This clone has a handful of counts. V gene TRBV6-6 combines with J gene TRBJ1-5; 7 bases are shared with TRBD1. V was clipped by 4 bases and J by 0 bases; unmatched bases: 6. In germline, CDR1 is MNHNY, CDR2 SVGAGI (reference sequence). This CDR3 has 16 residues. The CDR3 DNA reads TGTGCCAGCAGTTTGGGGCAGGGGGATAGCAATCAGCCCCAGCATTTT. Its protein product is CASSLGQGDSNQPQHF.

The V call is TRBV7-9, the J call TRBJ2-7; tentative D call: TRBD1 (6 bases). V was cut by 5 bases and J by 4 bases, with 18 bases left in between. Germline CDR1 reads SEHNR; CDR2 reads FQNEAQ (reference sequence). There are 15 residues in the CDR3. CDR3 residues: CASSPVRDKAYEQYF. CDR3 DNA: TGTGCCAGCAGCCCGGTACGGGACAAAGCATACGAGCAGTACTTC. Drawing the rest from reference TRBV7-9 and TRBJ2-7, the complete variable domain is DTGVSQNPRHKITKRGQNVTFRCDPISEHNRLYWYRQTLGQGPEFLTYFQNEAQLEKSRLLSDRFSAERPKGSFSTLEIQRTEQGDSAMYLCASSPVRDKAYEQYFGPGTRLTVT.

This chain uses TRBV5-4 with TRBJ1-2; D gene ambiguous. The CDR3 has 14 amino acids. Between the trimmed V and J ends, which lost 4 bases and 5 bases, there was a span of 15 bases. From germline, CDR1 is SGHNT and CDR2 YYREEE (reference sequence). CDR3 DNA sequence: TGTGCCAGCAGCCCCGGGCAGCGACTTTATGGCTACACCTTC. It codes for CASSPGQRLYGYTF.

V is TRBV7-9 and J is TRBJ2-1, with 12 bases fitting TRBD2. The germline V gene encodes CDR1 SEHNR and CDR2 FQNEAQ (reference sequence). V dropped 4 bases and J dropped 8; count of bases not matched to a gene: 9. The CDR3 consists of 16 residues. This CDR3 reads CASSSPSGRDWDEQFF. For the CDR3, the DNA is TGTGCCAGCAGCTCCCCTAGCGGGAGGGACTGGGATGAGCAGTTCTTC.

DNA of the CDR3: TGTGCCAGCTCACCACCGGGGCGCGGTGGGATCACTAATGAAAAACTGTTTTTT. This encodes CASSPPGRGGITNEKLFF. V is TRBV18 and J is TRBJ1-4, with a tentative D call TRBD1 (5 bases). Germline lookup yields CDR1 KGHSH and CDR2 LQKENI. The germline V and J ends were trimmed by 0 bases and 2 bases, with 16 bases remaining between them. The CDR3 contains 18 residues.

This chain connects TRBV7-2 to TRBJ2-7, with TRBD1 matching 7 bases. Germline values: CDR1 SGHTA, CDR2 FQGNSA. Unmatched junction bases numbered 6, after V lost 1 base and J lost 3 bases. This CDR3 has 15 residues. CDR3 in DNA: TGTGCCAGCAGCTTAGGGGGGACAGCGTTCTACGAGCAGTACTTC. Amino acid sequence: CASSLGGTAFYEQYF.

The chain combines TRBV19 with TRBJ2-5; TRBD2 matches 9 bases. The better agreement between TRBJ2-7 and the DNA end casts doubt on the J call. CDR1 is LNHDA, CDR2 SQIVND, per germline (reference sequence). The CDR3 runs to 13 residues. The CDR3 coding sequence is TGTGCCAGTAGTCCGACTAGCGGCTACGAGCAGTACTTC. This sequence encodes CASSPTSGYEQYF.

This clone was counted ten times or more. V and J are TRBV28 and TRBJ2-7; D may be TRBD1 (5 bases). Germline V gene lookup returns CDR1 MDHEN and CDR2 SYDVKM. Trimming removed 9 bases from V and 2 bases from J, with 14 bases in between. The CDR3 runs 13 residues. In DNA, the CDR3 is TGTGCCAGTGGGGCTAACGAAGCCTACGAGCAGTACTTC. Its protein is CASGANEAYEQYF.

This clone showed up just once. This chain links TRBV5-4 with TRBJ1-5; 9 positions match TRBD1. Germline CDR1 SGHNT, CDR2 YYREEE (reference sequence). Trimming removed 0 bases from V and 4 bases from J; junction bases left unmatched: 2. This CDR3 is 15 amino acids long. CDR3 nucleotide sequence: TGTGCCAGCAGCTTGGACAGGGGGCAGAATCAGCCCCAGCATTTT. This sequence encodes CASSLDRGQNQPQHF.

This clone has just a few counts. The chain carries TRBV30 and TRBJ1-1, with D maybe TRBD1 (6 bases). Trimming removed 2 bases from V and 1 base from J, with 11 bases in between. Per the germline V gene, CDR1 is GTSNPN and CDR2 is SVGIG (reference sequence). The CDR3 runs to 14 residues. The CDR3 DNA sequence: TGTGCCTGGAGTCTAGAGACAGGGAACACTGAAGCTTTCTTT. It is translated as CAWSLETGNTEAFF.

The chain recombines TRBV7-2 with TRBJ1-3, with a tentative D call TRBD1 (6 bases). This CDR3 has 16 amino acids. CDR1 is SGHTA and CDR2 is FQGNSA in the germline V gene. V lost 2 bases and J 1 base, leaving 12 bases between the germline ends. The CDR3 nucleotides read TGTGCCAGCAGCTTAATGGGGGCAGGGTCTGGAAACACCATATATTTT. Its protein is CASSLMGAGSGNTIYF.

The CDR3 sequence: CASSHRGTSTNEKLFF. The CDR3, as DNA: TGCGCCAGCAGCCATAGGGGAACCTCAACTAATGAAAAACTGTTTTTT. V usage is TRBV4-1 and J usage is TRBJ1-4; a weak D match, TRBD1 (5 bases). CDR1 and CDR2 (germline): MGHRA, YSYEKL. V shed 3 bases and J shed 0 bases, with 11 bases lying between them. CDR3 length: 16 amino acids.

This clone showed up many times. The chain uses TRBV28 and TRBJ2-7, with D perhaps being TRBD1 or TRBD2 (5 bases each). V gave up 3 bases and J gave up 7 bases, with 25 bases separating them. The germline V gene encodes CDR1 MDHEN and CDR2 SYDVKM. CDR3 length equals 17 residues. The CDR3 loop is CASSFSPSGLGPGEQYF. Here the CDR3 DNA reads TGTGCCAGCAGTTTCTCCCCCTCGGGGCTGGGGCCGGGGGAGCAGTACTTC.

The chain uses TRBV7-6 and TRBJ2-2; the match to TRBD2 covers 13 bases. The CDR3 spans 16 residues. Germline lookup yields CDR1 SGHVS and CDR2 FNYEAQ. The trim removed 6 bases at V and 5 bases at J, leaving 6 bases unmatched. This chain's CDR3 is CASRLLAGGQTGELFF. DNA of the CDR3: TGTGCCAGCAGGCTACTAGCGGGAGGGCAAACCGGGGAGCTGTTTTTT. Complete variable domain (other parts from reference TRBV7-6 and TRBJ2-2): GAGVSQSPRYKVTKRGQDVALRCDPISGHVSLYWYRQALGQGPEFLTYFNYEAQQDKSGLPNDRFSAERPEGSISTLTIQRTEQRDSAMYRCASRLLAGGQTGELFFGEGSRLTVL.

CDR3 sequence (DNA): TGTGCCAGCAGCTATAGCGGAGCGCTCTACGAGCAGTACTTC. It yields the protein CASSYSGALYEQYF. The J gene is TRBJ2-7, the V gene TRBV5-5; weak D call: TRBD2 (6 bases). The CDR3 has 14 amino acids. Looked up from germline, CDR1 is SGHKS and CDR2 is YYEKEE (reference sequence). Trimming took off 3 bases at V and 3 bases at J, with 13 bases between the two ends.

The genes are TRBV6-6 and TRBJ1-2; a weak D match, TRBD1 (6 bases). Per germline, CDR1 MNHNY and CDR2 SVGAGI (reference sequence). V lost 6 bases and J lost 0, with 17 bases in between. This CDR3 is built from 16 residues. For the CDR3, the DNA is TGTGCCAGCAGCTATCCGACAGGATCAGCTAACTATGGCTACACCTTC. It specifies CASSYPTGSANYGYTF.

J is TRBJ2-6 and V is TRBV5-1; D remains unclear. Germline CDR1 and CDR2: SGHRS and YFSETQ. V gave up 0 bases and J gave up 1 base, with 5 bases separating them. This CDR3 comprises 15 residues. CDR3 sequence: CASSLEESGANVLTF. CDR3 DNA: TGCGCCAGCAGCTTGGAAGAGTCTGGGGCCAACGTCCTGACTTTC.

This chain uses TRBV6-1 with TRBJ2-5; 12 positions match TRBD1. Per the germline V gene, CDR1 is MNHNS and CDR2 is SASEGT. V lost 4 bases, J lost 5 bases, and 5 bases stayed unmatched. The CDR3 contains 15 residues. CDR3 in DNA: TGTGCCAGCAGTGGGGACAGGGGGCGAGGGGAGACCCAGTACTTC. This sequence encodes CASSGDRGRGETQYF.

V usage is TRBV7-8 and J usage is TRBJ2-2; a possible D gene is TRBD1 (6 bases). The germline CDR1 and CDR2 sequences are SGHVS and FQNEAQ. The length of the CDR3 is 15 residues. V was clipped by 4 bases and J by 2 bases, with 11 bases between them. CDR3 DNA: TGTGCCAGCAGCTCCGTAGGGGGAAACACCGGGGAGCTGTTTTTT. It specifies CASSSVGGNTGELFF.